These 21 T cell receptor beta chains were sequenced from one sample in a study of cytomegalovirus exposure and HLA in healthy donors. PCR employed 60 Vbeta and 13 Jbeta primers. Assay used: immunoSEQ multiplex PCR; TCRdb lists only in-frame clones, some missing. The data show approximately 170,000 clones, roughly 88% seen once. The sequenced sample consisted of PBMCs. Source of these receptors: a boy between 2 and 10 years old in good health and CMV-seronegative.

The CDR3 DNA sequence: TGTGCCAGCAGCGAAGGCCTACTAGCCTACGAGCAGTACTTC. Its translation: CASSEGLLAYEQYF. This chain connects TRBV9 to TRBJ2-7, with D maybe TRBD2 (5 bases). This CDR3 spans 14 amino acids. Looked up from germline, CDR1 is SGDLS and CDR2 is YYNGEE. V was cut by 3 bases and J by 2 bases, with 12 bases left in between.

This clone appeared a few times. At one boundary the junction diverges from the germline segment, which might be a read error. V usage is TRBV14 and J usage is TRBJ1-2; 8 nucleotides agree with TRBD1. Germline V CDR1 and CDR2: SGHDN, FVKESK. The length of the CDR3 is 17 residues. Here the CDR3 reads CASSHRGLGQANSGYTF. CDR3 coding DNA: TGTGCCAGCAGCCACCGTGGATTGGGACAGGCAAACTCTGGCTACACCTTC.

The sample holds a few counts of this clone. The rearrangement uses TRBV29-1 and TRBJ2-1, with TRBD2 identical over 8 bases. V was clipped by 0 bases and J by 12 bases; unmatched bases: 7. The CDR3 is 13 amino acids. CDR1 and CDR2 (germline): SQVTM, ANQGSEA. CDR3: CSVEDWGTSVQFF. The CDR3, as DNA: TGCAGCGTTGAAGATTGGGGGACTAGTGTGCAGTTCTTC.

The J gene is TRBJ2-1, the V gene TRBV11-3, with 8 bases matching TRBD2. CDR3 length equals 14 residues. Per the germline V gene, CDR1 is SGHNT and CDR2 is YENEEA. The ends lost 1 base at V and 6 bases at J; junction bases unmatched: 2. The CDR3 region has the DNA TGTGCCAGCAGCTTAGTGACTAGCGCCAATGAGCAGTTCTTC. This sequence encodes CASSLVTSANEQFF.

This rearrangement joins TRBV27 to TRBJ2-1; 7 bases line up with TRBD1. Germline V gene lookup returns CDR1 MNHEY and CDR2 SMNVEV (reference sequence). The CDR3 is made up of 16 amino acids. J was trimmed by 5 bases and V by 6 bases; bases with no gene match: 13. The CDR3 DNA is TGTGCCAGCAGCCGTAACAGGGGCCTTCGAGACAATGAGCAGTTCTTC. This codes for CASSRNRGLRDNEQFF.

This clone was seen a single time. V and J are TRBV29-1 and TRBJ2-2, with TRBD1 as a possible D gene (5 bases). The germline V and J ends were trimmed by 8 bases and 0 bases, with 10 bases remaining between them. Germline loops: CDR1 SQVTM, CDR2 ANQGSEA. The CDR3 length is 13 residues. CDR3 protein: CSSRQTNTGELFF. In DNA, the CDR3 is TGCAGCTCGCGACAGACGAACACCGGGGAGCTGTTTTTT.

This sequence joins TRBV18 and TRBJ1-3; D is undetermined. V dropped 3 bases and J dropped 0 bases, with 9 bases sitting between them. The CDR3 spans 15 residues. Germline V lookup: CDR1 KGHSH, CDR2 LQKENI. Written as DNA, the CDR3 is TGTGCCAGCTCACCTGCTGCTAGCTCTGGAAACACCATATATTTT. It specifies CASSPAASSGNTIYF.

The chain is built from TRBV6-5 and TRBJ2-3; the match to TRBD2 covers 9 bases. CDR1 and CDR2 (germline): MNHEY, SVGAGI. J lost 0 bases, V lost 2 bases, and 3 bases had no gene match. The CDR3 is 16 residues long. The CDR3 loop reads CASSYLSGGSTDTQYF. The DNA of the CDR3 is TGTGCCAGCAGTTACCTCAGCGGGGGGAGCACAGATACGCAGTATTTT.

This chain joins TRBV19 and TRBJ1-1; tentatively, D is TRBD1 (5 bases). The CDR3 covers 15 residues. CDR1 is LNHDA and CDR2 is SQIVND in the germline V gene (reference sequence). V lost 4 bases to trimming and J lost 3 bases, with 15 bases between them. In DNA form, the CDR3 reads TGTGCCAGTAGTAGGTTGCAGGCAGGGCACACTGAAGCTTTCTTT. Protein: CASSRLQAGHTEAFF.

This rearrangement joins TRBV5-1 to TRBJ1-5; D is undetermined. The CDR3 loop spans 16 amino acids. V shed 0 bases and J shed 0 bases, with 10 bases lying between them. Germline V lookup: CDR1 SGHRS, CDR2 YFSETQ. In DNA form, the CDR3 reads TGCGCCAGCAGCTTGGGTGTAGATTATAGCAATCAGCCCCAGCATTTT. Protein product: CASSLGVDYSNQPQHF.

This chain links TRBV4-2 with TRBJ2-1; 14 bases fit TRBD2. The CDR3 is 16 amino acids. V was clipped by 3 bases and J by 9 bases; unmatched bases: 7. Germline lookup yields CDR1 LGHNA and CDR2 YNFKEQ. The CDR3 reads CASSHGLAGGGGEQFF. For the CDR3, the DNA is TGTGCCAGCAGCCACGGACTAGCGGGAGGAGGAGGTGAGCAGTTCTTC.

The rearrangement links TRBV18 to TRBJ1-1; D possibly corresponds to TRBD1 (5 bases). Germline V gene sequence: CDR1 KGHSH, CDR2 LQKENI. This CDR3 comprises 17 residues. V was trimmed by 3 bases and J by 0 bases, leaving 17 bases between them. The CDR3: CASSPSRGGAMNTEAFF. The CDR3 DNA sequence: TGTGCCAGCTCACCTTCCCGCGGTGGGGCGATGAACACTGAAGCTTTCTTT.

This chain's CDR3 is CASKRGLDTGELFF. The CDR3 DNA reads TGTGCCAGCAAGCGAGGTTTGGACACCGGGGAGCTGTTTTTT. The chain uses TRBV6-1 and TRBJ2-2, with D uncertain. The CDR3 spans 14 residues. Germline assignment: CDR1 MNHNS and CDR2 SASEGT. With 7 bases removed from V and 3 bases from J, the gap between germline ends came to 12 bases.

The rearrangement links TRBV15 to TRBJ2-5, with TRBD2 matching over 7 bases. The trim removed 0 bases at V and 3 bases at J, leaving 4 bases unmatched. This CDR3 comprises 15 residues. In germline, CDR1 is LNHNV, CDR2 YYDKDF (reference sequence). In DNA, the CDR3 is TGTGCCACCAGCAGAGATGTTGGGGGGGAAGAGACCCAGTACTTC. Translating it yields CATSRDVGGEETQYF. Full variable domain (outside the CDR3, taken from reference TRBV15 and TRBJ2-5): DAMVIQNPRYQVTQFGKPVTLSCSQTLNHNVMYWYQQKSSQAPKLLFHYYDKDFNNEADTPDNFQSRRPNTSFCFLDIRSPGLGDTAMYLCATSRDVGGEETQYFGPGTRLLVL.

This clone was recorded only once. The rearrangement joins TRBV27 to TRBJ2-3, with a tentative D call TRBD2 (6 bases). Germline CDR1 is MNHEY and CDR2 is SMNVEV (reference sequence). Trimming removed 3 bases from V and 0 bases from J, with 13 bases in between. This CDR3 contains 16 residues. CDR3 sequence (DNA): TGTGCCAGCAGTTTGGAGGGAGCGACTAGCACAGATACGCAGTATTTT. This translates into CASSLEGATSTDTQYF.

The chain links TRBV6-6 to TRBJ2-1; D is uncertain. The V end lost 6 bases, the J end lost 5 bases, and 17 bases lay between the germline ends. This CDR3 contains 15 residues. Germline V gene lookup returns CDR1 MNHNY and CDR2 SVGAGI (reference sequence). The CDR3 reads CASSRDTITHNEQFF. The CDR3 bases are TGTGCCAGCAGCCGTGACACGATCACTCACAATGAGCAGTTCTTC.

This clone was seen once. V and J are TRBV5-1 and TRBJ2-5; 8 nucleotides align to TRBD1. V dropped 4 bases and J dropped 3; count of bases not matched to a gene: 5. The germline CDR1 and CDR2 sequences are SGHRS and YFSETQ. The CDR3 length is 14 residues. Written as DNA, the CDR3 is TGCGCCAGCAGCCCCAGGGGGCGCGAAGAGACCCAGTACTTC. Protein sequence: CASSPRGREETQYF.

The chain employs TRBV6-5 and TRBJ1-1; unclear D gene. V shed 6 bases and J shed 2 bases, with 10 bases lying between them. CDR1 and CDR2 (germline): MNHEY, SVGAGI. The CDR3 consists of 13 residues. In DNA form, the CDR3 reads TGTGCCAGCAGGCCTCCGGTCAACACTGAAGCTTTCTTT. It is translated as CASRPPVNTEAFF.

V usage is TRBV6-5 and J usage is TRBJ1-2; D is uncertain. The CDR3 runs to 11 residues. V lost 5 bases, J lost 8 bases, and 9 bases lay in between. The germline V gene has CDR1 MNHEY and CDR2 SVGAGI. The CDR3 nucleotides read TGTGCCAGCAGTGCGGGAACGGGCTACACCTTC. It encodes CASSAGTGYTF.

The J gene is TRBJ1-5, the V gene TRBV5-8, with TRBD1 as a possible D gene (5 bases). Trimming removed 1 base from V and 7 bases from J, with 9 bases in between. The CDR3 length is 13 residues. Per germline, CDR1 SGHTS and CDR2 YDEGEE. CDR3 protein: CASSLRGEQPQHF. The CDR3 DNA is TGTGCCAGCAGCTTGCGGGGGGAGCAGCCCCAGCATTTT.

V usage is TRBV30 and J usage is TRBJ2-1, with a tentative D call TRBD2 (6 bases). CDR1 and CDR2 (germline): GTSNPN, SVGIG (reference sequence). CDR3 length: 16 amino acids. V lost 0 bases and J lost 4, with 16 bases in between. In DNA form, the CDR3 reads TGTGCCTGGAGTGTCCCCCGGCGCGGGGCTTACAATGAGCAGTTCTTC. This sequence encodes CAWSVPRRGAYNEQFF. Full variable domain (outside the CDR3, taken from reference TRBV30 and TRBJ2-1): SQTIHQWPATLVQPVGSPLSLECTVEGTSNPNLYWYRQAAGRGLQLLFYSVGIGQISSEVPQNLSASRPQDRQFILSSKKLLLSDSGFYLCAWSVPRRGAYNEQFFGPGTRLTVL.